This is a list of T cell receptor beta chains from one sample in a study of cytotoxic CD8 clonotypes in ibrutinib-treated CLL. This table comes from immunoSEQ multiplex PCR, and its TCRdb copy is limited to in-frame clones, with some not included. The sample contains fewer than 400,000 clones, 67% of which appear only once. The material sequenced was PBMCs, taken after 36 months of ibrutinib treatment. The receptors were sampled from a human donor with chronic lymphocytic leukemia. Each CDR3 is given with its conserved first and last residue. Each record gives: CDR3 protein, V gene, J gene.

CATSRGREYYEQFF,TRBV15,TRBJ2-1
CASSQGVGAPYNEQFF,TRBV4-1,TRBJ2-1
CASSLDGRNTDTQYF,TRBV7-9,TRBJ2-3
CASSIEAGRDTEAFF,TRBV19,TRBJ1-1
CASMLIGTGPGELFF,TRBV6-1,TRBJ2-2
CANSFRDYHTGELFF,TRBV7-9,TRBJ2-2
CASSLLRTSGHSYEQYF,TRBV7-2,TRBJ2-7
CASSRQFRGYTF,TRBV28,TRBJ1-2
CASKLQGVNEQFF,TRBV19,TRBJ2-1
CASSLGTLGTEAFF,TRBV6-5,TRBJ1-1
CASTPDRHYEQYF,TRBV5-4,TRBJ2-7
CASSYTGGSGELFF,TRBV6-6,TRBJ2-2
CASSLRGRAVYEQYF,TRBV7-2,TRBJ2-7
CASTAYTGELFF,TRBV6-6,TRBJ2-2
CASSRTRMETQYF,TRBV7-2,TRBJ2-5
CASSLAPTGYGVLEDGYTF,TRBV7-6,TRBJ1-2
CASRRREGPTYEQYF,TRBV7-2,TRBJ2-7
CAVTGGDYGYTF,TRBV10-3,TRBJ1-2
CASRQGANTGELFF,TRBV2,TRBJ2-2
CASSTSGLGNTIYF,TRBV5-1,TRBJ1-3
CASSQDAGGGYTQYF,TRBV4-3,TRBJ2-3
CASSATGIRDEQYF,TRBV7-3,TRBJ2-7
CASRPRQYHAYEQYF,TRBV28,TRBJ2-7
CAISTGLAETQYF,TRBV10-3,TRBJ2-5
CASSPSYRAYEQFF,TRBV5-1,TRBJ2-1
CASGLTSQETQYF,TRBV6-6,TRBJ2-5
CSVDFQTLNNIRTGYNYGYTF,TRBV29-1,TRBJ1-2
CATSTNRYGYTF,TRBV15,TRBJ1-2
CASSRTKGAPTDTQYF,TRBV5-1,TRBJ2-3
CASSSGQGGETQYF,TRBV5-1,TRBJ2-5
CASRGDRFGSYGYTF,TRBV6-1,TRBJ1-2
CASSLIWRGNFGETQYF,TRBV5-1,TRBJ2-5
CASSALAQDSNQPQHF,TRBV19,TRBJ1-5
CASSPPGAWEQYF,TRBV6-6,TRBJ2-7
CASSLGGRIYEQYF,TRBV11-2,TRBJ2-7
CASSYSAWGYEQYF,TRBV6-5,TRBJ2-7
CASSEAGTGGRGYTF,TRBV7-8,TRBJ1-2
CASSERAQQGSYNSPLHF,TRBV6-1,TRBJ1-6
CASSARTGGQIDTQYF,TRBV25-1,TRBJ2-3
CASSIRGNSPLHF,TRBV19,TRBJ1-6
CATLARRMTSRASYF,TRBV28,TRBJ2-7
CASSPTESSYEQYF,TRBV9,TRBJ2-7
CASSLEQGSEQYF,TRBV5-4,TRBJ2-7
CASSQRTGDYEQYF,TRBV14,TRBJ2-7
CASRVLGSYEQYF,TRBV5-4,TRBJ2-7
CASSSLGGEENNEQFF,TRBV28,TRBJ2-1
CSVERGVDGYTF,TRBV29-1,TRBJ1-2
CASSYRGGGNTIYF,TRBV27,TRBJ1-3
CASSLGDRGVVGDGYTF,TRBV13,TRBJ1-2
CASSASYRDLTDTQYF,TRBV9,TRBJ2-3
CASKRGGEETQYF,TRBV10-3,TRBJ2-5
CASRTGWGGETQYF,TRBV27,TRBJ2-5
CASSLAQLNQPQHF,TRBV28,TRBJ1-5